This T cell receptor beta chain was identified during a study of OX40 agonist ivuxolimab in advanced cancers. Clones were sequenced by immunoSEQ multiplex PCR, and TCRdb holds only the in-frame ones, with some missing. Here the sample spans tens of thousands of clones, 92% being singletons. This clone was recorded only once. This TCR was sampled from an adult with an advanced solid tumor such as melanoma, head and neck, liver or kidney cancer. The material sequenced was CD4+ or CD8+ T cells sorted from blood, taken in a trial of the OX40 agonist ivuxolimab.

CDR3 sequence (DNA): TGTGCCAGCAGTCCGGGACACTCCTACGAGCAGTACTTC. Translated, it gives CASSPGHSYEQYF. The chain couples TRBV27 to TRBJ2-7; maybe TRBD1 (6 bases). Germline V gives CDR1 MNHEY, CDR2 SMNVEV (reference sequence). CDR3 length equals 13 residues. V was clipped by 5 bases and J by 0 bases, with 8 bases between them.